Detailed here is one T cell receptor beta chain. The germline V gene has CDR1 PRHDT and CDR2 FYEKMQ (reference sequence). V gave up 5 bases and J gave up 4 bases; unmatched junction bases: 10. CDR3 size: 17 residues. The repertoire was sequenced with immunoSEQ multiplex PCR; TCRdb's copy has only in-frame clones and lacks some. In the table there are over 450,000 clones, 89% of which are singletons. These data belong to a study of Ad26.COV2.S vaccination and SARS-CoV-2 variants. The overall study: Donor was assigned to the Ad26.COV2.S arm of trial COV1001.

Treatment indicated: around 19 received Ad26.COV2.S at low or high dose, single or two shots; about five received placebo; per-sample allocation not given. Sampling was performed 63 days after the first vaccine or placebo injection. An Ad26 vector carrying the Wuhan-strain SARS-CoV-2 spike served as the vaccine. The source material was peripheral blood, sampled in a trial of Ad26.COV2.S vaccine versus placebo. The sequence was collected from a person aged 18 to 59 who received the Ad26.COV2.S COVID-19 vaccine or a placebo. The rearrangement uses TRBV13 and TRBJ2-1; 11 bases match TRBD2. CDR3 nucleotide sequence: TGTGCCAGCAGCATACGACCGGGACTAGCGGTATACAATGAGCAGTTCTTC. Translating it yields CASSIRPGLAVYNEQFF.